The rows below give T cell receptor beta chains drawn from one sample of a study of T cell responses to AZD1222 COVID-19 vaccine. This table comes from immunoSEQ multiplex PCR, and its TCRdb copy is limited to in-frame clones, with some not included. The data show approximately 110,000 clones, with about nine tenths seen just once and about 1.2% held by the top ten. This specimen was peripheral blood, taken on day 0 of AZD1222 vaccination. The origin of the receptors is an adult in good health. The CDR3 runs from the conserved cysteine through the conserved F or W. A D gene is named only where the DNA matches it firmly. The size of a clone is reported for some rows only, either as once, few or many, or as a class for expanded clones.

j_call v_call clone_size d_call cdr3_aa cdr3_nt
TRBJ1-5 TRBV18 - TRBD1 CASSPGGHGPQGVRSNQPQHF TGTGCCAGCTCACCTGGCGGCCACGGACCCCAGGGGGTCAGGAGCAATCAGCCCCAGCATTTT
TRBJ2-1 TRBV10-1 - TRBD1 CASSESRGTGSHNEQFF TGCGCCAGCAGTGAGTCCCGGGGGACAGGGTCTCACAATGAGCAGTTCTTC
TRBJ2-5 TRBV2 - TRBD1 CASKMDRGGETQYF TGTGCCAGCAAGATGGACAGGGGAGGAGAGACCCAGTACTTC
TRBJ2-2 TRBV2 - - CASSGAWGDSDTGELFF TGTGCCAGCAGCGGAGCCTGGGGGGATTCGGACACCGGGGAGCTGTTTTTT
TRBJ1-6 TRBV7-9 - TRBD1 CASSSRDSYNSPLHF TGTGCCAGCAGCTCCCGGGACAGCTATAATTCACCCCTCCACTTT
TRBJ2-2 TRBV11-3 - - CASSLRGGVFPGELFF TGTGCCAGCAGCTTGAGGGGCGGGGTATTCCCCGGGGAGCTGTTTTTT
TRBJ2-5 TRBV7-6 - TRBD1 CASSLGGQGRSETQYF TGTGCCAGCAGCTTAGGGGGACAGGGGAGGAGCGAGACCCAGTACTTC
TRBJ1-6 TRBV6-6 - - CASSPSQGNSYNSPLHF TGTGCCAGCAGTCCCAGCCAGGGGAACTCCTATAATTCACCCCTCCACTTT
TRBJ2-4 TRBV3-1/TRBV3-2 - TRBD1 CASSRGGENIQYF TGTGCCAGCAGCCGAGGGGGCGAAAACATTCAGTACTTC
TRBJ1-4 TRBV9 - - CASSPQGTTNEKLFF TGTGCCAGCAGCCCTCAGGGTACAACTAATGAAAAACTGTTTTTT
TRBJ1-1 TRBV18 - - CASSTRLEAFF TGTGCCAGCTCAACCCGGCTTGAAGCTTTCTTT
TRBJ1-2 TRBV12-3/TRBV12-4 once TRBD1 CASSRRGGFGYTF TGTGCCAGCAGTCGCAGGGGGGGCTTTGGCTACACCTTC
TRBJ1-1 TRBV3-1/TRBV3-2 once - CASSQTGGFTEAFF TGTGCCAGCAGCCAAACCGGGGGCTTCACTGAAGCTTTCTTT
TRBJ1-5 TRBV7-2 - - CASSVRVGNQPQHF TGTGCCAGCAGCGTAAGGGTTGGCAATCAGCCCCAGCATTTT
TRBJ2-2 TRBV6-5 - TRBD2 CASSYSISGGSGELFF TGTGCCAGCAGTTACTCGATCAGCGGGGGGTCTGGGGAGCTGTTTTTT
TRBJ1-6 TRBV12-3/TRBV12-4 - - CASSFSNSPLHF TGTGCCAGCAGTTTTAGCAATTCACCCCTCCACTTT
TRBJ2-5 TRBV7-8 - - CASSLKRFIDSQETQYF TGTGCCAGCAGCCTAAAGCGGTTTATTGACAGCCAAGAGACCCAGTACTTC
TRBJ2-5 TRBV10-3 once TRBD2 CAISSGGAQETQYF TGTGCCATCAGCAGCGGGGGGGCCCAAGAGACCCAGTACTTC
TRBJ2-7 TRBV4-2 few TRBD2 CASSQGAGDSYEQYF TGTGCCAGCAGCCAAGGAGCGGGGGACTCCTACGAGCAGTACTTC
TRBJ2-1 TRBV5-1 - TRBD2 CASSLGSIAGARGSYNEQFF TGCGCCAGCAGCTTGGGGTCGATAGCGGGGGCCCGAGGCTCCTACAATGAGCAGTTCTTC
TRBJ2-7 TRBV27 - - CASSFRGSYEQYF TGTGCCAGCAGTTTTCGGGGCTCCTACGAGCAGTACTTC
TRBJ1-2 TRBV7-9 once TRBD1 CASSSSAGGGLGGYTF TGTGCCAGCAGCTCAAGCGCAGGGGGCGGTCTTGGGGGCTACACCTTC
TRBJ2-5 TRBV3-1/TRBV3-2 - - CASSQSRGAQETQYF TGTGCCAGCAGCCAAAGCCGGGGGGCACAAGAGACCCAGTACTTC
TRBJ2-5 TRBV7-8 - TRBD2 CASSLETSGSQETQYF TGTGCCAGCAGCTTAGAGACTAGCGGTTCCCAAGAGACCCAGTACTTC
TRBJ1-5 TRBV4-1 - - CASSQVSGGSQPQHF TGCGCCAGCAGCCAAGTATCCGGGGGCAGTCAGCCCCAGCATTTT
TRBJ1-1 TRBV2 once - CASSLDTEAFF TGTGCCAGCAGCCTAGACACTGAAGCTTTCTTT
TRBJ2-7 TRBV6-2/TRBV6-3 - - CASSTVRDSSYEQYF TGTGCCAGCAGTACCGTACGGGACTCCTCCTACGAGCAGTACTTC
TRBJ1-1 TRBV11-2 once - CASSLQGPRGTEAFF TGTGCCAGCAGCTTACAAGGTCCGAGGGGCACTGAAGCTTTCTTT
TRBJ1-2 TRBV5-5 - - CASRSGTDYGYTF TGTGCCAGCAGATCTGGGACGGATTATGGCTACACCTTC
TRBJ1-1 TRBV10-2 - - CASSLGVNTEAFF TGCGCCAGCAGCCTAGGGGTTAACACTGAAGCTTTCTTT
TRBJ1-1 TRBV4-1 - - CASGDGGDTEAFF TGCGCCAGCGGAGACGGGGGAGACACTGAAGCTTTCTTT
TRBJ2-2 TRBV6-5 - - CASSYGQGNTGELFF TGTGCCAGCAGTTACGGGCAGGGGAACACCGGGGAGCTGTTTTTT
TRBJ1-2 TRBV6-5 - TRBD1 CASRRGQDYGYTF TGTGCCAGCAGGAGGGGACAGGATTATGGCTACACCTTC
TRBJ2-5 TRBV10-3 - TRBD2 CAISTPGGQETQYF TGTGCCATCAGCACCCCGGGGGGCCAAGAGACCCAGTACTTC
TRBJ1-5 TRBV19 - - CASSIITLGNQPQHF TGTGCCAGTAGTATAATAACACTGGGCAATCAGCCCCAGCATTTT
TRBJ1-5 TRBV12-3/TRBV12-4 once - CASSLGVRQPQHF TGTGCCAGCAGTTTGGGGGTCCGGCAGCCCCAGCATTTT